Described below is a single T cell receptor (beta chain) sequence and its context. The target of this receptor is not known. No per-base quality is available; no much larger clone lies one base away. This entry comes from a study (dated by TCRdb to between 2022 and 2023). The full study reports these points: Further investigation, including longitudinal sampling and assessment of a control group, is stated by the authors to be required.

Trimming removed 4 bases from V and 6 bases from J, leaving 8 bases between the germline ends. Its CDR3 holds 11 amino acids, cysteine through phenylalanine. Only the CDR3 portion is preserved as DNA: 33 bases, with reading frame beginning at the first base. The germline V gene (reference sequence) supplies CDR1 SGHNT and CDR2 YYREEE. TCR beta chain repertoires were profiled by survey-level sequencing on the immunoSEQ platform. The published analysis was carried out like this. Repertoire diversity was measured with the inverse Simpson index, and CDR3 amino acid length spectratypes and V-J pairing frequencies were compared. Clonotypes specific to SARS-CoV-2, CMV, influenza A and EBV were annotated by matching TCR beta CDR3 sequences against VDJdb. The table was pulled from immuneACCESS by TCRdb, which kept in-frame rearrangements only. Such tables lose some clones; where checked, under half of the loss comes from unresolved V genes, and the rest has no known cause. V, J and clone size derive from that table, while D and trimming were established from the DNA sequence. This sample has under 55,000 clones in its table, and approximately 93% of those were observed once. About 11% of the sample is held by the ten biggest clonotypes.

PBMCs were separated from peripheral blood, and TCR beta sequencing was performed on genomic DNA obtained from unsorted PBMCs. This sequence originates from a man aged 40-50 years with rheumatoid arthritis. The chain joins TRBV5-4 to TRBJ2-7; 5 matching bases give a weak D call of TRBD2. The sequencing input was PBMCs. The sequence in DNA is TGTGCCAGCAGCGCGGCGGGCGAGCAGTACTTC. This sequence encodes CASSAAGEQYF.